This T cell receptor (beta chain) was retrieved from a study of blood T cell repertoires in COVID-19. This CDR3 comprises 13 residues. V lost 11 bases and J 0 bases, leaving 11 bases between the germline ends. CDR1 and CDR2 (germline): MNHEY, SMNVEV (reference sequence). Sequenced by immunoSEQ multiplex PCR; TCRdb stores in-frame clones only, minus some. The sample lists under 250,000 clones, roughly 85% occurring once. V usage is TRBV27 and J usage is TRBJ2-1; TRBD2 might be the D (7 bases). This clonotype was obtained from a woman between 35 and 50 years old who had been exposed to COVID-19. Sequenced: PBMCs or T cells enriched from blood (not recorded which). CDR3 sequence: CAAGASSYNEQFF. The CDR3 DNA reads TGTGCCGCGGGGGCATCCTCCTACAATGAGCAGTTCTTC.